This T cell receptor (beta chain) was identified in a study of shared clonotypes between healthy human individuals. Across the whole study: A few men and a couple of women, aged 18 to 49, were donors.

The test was conducted at deep level. Using immunoSEQ multiplex PCR, the repertoire was profiled, and TCRdb retains in-frame clones only, with some absent. The table records about 480,000 clones, 70% to 80% of them present only once. The CDR3 covers 17 residues. Germline CDR1 is SGHTA and CDR2 is FQGNSA. V dropped 5 bases and J dropped 9 bases, with 26 bases sitting between them. The study drew its donors from healthy HIV-negative adults without recent acute infections or vaccinations. The sample comprised PBMCs. The sequence was obtained from a woman in her thirties or forties in good health. Some clones in this sample may be carry-over from other donors' samples. V usage is TRBV7-2 and J usage is TRBJ2-1; D perhaps matches TRBD2 (6 bases). DNA for the CDR3: TGTGCCAGCAGCCTCCATAGCGGAGGTGGGTCTAGTGGTGAGCAGTTCTTC. It is translated as CASSLHSGGGSSGEQFF.